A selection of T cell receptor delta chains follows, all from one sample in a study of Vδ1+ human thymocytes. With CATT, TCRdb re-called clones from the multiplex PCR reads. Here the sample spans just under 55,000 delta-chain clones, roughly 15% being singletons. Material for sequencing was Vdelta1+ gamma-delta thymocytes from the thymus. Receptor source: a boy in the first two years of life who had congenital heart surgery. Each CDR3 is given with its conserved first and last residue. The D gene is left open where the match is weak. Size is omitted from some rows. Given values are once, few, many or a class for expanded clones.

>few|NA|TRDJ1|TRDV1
TGTGCTCTTGGGGAAGGTTCCACACGGACCTCCGGGGAGGGCGATAAACTCATCTTT
CALGEGSTRTSGEGDKLIF
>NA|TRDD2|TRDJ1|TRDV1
TGTGCTCTTGGGGACGGGCCTTCCTACAAGTACTGGGTGCCATCAGATAAACTCATCTTT
CALGDGPSYKYWVPSDKLIF
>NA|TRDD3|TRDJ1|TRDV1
TGTGCTCTTGGGGCCCTTTGGGGGATACGCAGTCCCAAACTCATCTTT
CALGALWGIRSPKLIF
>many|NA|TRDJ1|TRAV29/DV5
TGTGCAGCAAGAACCTTTCCAGGTAGGACCGATAAACTCATCTTT
CAARTFPGRTDKLIF
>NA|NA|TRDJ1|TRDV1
TGTGCTCTTGGGGAACTGTTAACCGTACTGGGTGGAACCGATAAACTCATCTTT
CALGELLTVLGGTDKLIF
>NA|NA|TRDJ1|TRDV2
TGTGCCTGTGACAGGAGCTGGACATGGGCCCCCCAGAGTACCGATAAACTCATCTTT
CACDRSWTWAPQSTDKLIF
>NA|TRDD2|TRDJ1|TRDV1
TGTGCTCTTGGGGACGTTCCTACGCGTACCGATAAACTCATCTTT
CALGDVPTRTDKLIF
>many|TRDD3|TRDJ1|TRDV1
TGTGCTCTTGGGGAACTAAACTGGGGGATACCCAAGTACACCGATAAACTCATCTTT
CALGELNWGIPKYTDKLIF
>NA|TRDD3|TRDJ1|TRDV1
TGTGCTCTTGGGGAACTAATGAGGGGGATACGCTGGGGTGCGTACACCGATAAACTCATCTTT
CALGELMRGIRWGAYTDKLIF
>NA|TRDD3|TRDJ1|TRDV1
TGTGCTCTTGGGGAATGTAGTGGATACGGTTGCACCGATAAACTCATCTTT
CALGECSGYGCTDKLIF
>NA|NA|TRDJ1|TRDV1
TGTGCTCTTGGGGAACCTACGGCATACACCGATAAACTCATCTTT
CALGEPTAYTDKLIF